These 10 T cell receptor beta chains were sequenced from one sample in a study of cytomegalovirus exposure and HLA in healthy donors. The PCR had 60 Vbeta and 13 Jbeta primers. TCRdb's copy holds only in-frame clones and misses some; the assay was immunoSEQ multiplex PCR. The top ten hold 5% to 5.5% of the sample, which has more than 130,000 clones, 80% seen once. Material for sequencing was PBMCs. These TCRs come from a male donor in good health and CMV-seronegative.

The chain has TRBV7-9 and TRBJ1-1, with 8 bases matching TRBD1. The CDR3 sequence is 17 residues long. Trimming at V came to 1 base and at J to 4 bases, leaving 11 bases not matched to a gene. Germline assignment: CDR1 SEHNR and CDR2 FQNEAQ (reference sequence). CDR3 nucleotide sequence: TGTGCCAGCAGCTTAGGAGGGACAGGTCCACGAAGCACTGAAGCTTTCTTT. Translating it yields CASSLGGTGPRSTEAFF.

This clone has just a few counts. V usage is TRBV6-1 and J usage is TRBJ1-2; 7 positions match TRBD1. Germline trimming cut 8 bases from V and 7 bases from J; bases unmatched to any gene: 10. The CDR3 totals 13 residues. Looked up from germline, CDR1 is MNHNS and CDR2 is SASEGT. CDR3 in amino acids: CASGLQGGRGYTF. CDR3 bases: TGTGCCAGCGGCCTTCAGGGGGGCCGTGGCTACACCTTC.

The CDR3 sequence: CASSLKAGGRNTGELFF. CDR3 coding DNA: TGCGCCAGCAGCTTGAAAGCGGGGGGGAGGAACACCGGGGAGCTGTTTTTT. The chain employs TRBV5-1 and TRBJ2-2; 10 bases are shared with TRBD2. Germline CDR1 SGHRS, CDR2 YFSETQ. V was pared by 1 base and J by 1 base, with 4 bases of the junction left unmatched. The CDR3 has 17 residues.

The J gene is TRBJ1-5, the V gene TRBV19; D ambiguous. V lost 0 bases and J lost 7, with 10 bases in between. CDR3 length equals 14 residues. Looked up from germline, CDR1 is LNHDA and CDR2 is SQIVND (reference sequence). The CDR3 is CASSIETGLQPQHF. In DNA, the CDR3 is TGTGCCAGTAGTATAGAAACGGGGTTACAGCCCCAGCATTTT.

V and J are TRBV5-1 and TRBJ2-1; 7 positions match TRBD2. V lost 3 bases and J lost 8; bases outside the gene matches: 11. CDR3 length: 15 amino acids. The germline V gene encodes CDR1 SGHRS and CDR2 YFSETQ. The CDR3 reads CASSSAGVRGDEQFF. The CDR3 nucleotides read TGCGCCAGCAGCTCAGCCGGGGTTCGGGGGGATGAGCAGTTCTTC.

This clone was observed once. CDR3 in DNA: TGTGCCAGCAGTCCGAGGGGGAGGGGTCAAGAGACCCAGTACTTC. Its protein product is CASSPRGRGQETQYF. The chain recombines TRBV28 with TRBJ2-5; D is perhaps TRBD2 (7 bases). CDR3 length: 15 amino acids. The germline CDR1 and CDR2 sequences are MDHEN and SYDVKM. V shed 5 bases and J shed 2 bases, with 15 bases lying between them.

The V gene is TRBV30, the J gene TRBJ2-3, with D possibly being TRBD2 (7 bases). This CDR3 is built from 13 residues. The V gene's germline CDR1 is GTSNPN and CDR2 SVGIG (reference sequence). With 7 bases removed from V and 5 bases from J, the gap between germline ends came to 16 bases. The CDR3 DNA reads TGTGCCTCGAGGCGGGGGCGAGTAGATACGCAGTATTTT. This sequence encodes CASRRGRVDTQYF.

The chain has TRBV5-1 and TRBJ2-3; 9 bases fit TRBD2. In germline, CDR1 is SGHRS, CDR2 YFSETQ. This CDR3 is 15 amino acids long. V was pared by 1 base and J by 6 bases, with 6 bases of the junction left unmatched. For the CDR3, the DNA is TGCGCCAGCAGCTTGCCCCGCGGGGGGGAGGATACGCAGTATTTT. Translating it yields CASSLPRGGEDTQYF.

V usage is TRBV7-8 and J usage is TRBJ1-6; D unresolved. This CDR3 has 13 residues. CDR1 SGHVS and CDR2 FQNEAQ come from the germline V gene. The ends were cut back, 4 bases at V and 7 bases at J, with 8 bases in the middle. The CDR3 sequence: CASSSTGNSPLHF. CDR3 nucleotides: TGTGCCAGCAGCTCGACGGGGAATTCACCCCTCCACTTT.

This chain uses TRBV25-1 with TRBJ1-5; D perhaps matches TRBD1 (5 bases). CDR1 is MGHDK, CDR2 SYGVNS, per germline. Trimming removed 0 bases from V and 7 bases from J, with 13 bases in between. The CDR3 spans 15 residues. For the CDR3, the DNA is TGTGCCAGCAGTGAATATGGGGCGTCCGGGCAGCCCCAGCATTTT. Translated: CASSEYGASGQPQHF.